Listed here are 9 T cell receptor beta chains from one sample, sequenced in a study of identical twins. TCRdb fed the 5' RACE reads into MiXCR, producing one record per CDR3 protein. The sample comprises just under 650,000 distinct CDR3 sequences, roughly 7.1% of which are singletons, and less than 2% rests with the top ten. In addition, the sample was reused for a study of yellow fever vaccine responses in identical twins.

The sequencing sample was made of PBMCs. These receptor sequences come from a woman aged 18-35 years in good health.

This clonotype was seen only a few times. V is TRBV20-1 and J is TRBJ1-1, with D perhaps TRBD1 (5 bases). V lost 6 bases and J 3 bases, leaving 14 bases between the germline ends. CDR3 length equals 13 residues. Germline values: CDR1 DFQATT, CDR2 SNEGSKA (reference sequence). The CDR3 protein is CSASNPGDTEAFF. DNA for the CDR3: TGCAGTGCATCAAACCCGGGGGACACTGAAGCTTTCTTT.

The chain carries TRBV7-2 and TRBJ1-6; TRBD1 might be the D (6 bases). CDR1 and CDR2 (germline): SGHTA, FQGNSA. Trimming shortened V by 1 base and J by 9 bases, and 10 bases separated the two germline ends. The CDR3 is 14 amino acids. CDR3 loop: CASSLDRAASPLHF. In DNA form, the CDR3 reads TGTGCCAGCAGCTTAGACAGGGCGGCTTCACCCCTCCACTTT.

This clonotype was seen a few times. The V and J genes are TRBV15 and TRBJ2-4, with D possibly matching TRBD2 (6 bases). The germline CDR1 and CDR2 sequences are LNHNV and YYDKDF (reference sequence). This CDR3 comprises 15 residues. Trimming removed 3 bases from V and 0 bases from J, with 9 bases in between. This CDR3 is CATSSAGLAKNIQYF. The CDR3 DNA is TGTGCCACCAGCAGTGCGGGGCTAGCCAAAAACATTCAGTACTTC. The entire variable domain, with the rest obtained from reference TRBV15 and TRBJ2-4, is as follows: DAMVIQNPRYQVTQFGKPVTLSCSQTLNHNVMYWYQQKSSQAPKLLFHYYDKDFNNEADTPDNFQSRRPNTSFCFLDIRSPGLGDTAMYLCATSSAGLAKNIQYFGAGTRLSVL.

This clonotype has more than one count but fewer than ten. J is TRBJ2-2 and V is TRBV12-3 or TRBV12-4; D not certain. V lost 1 base to trimming and J lost 8 bases, with 11 bases between them. CDR3 length equals 14 residues. The DNA of the CDR3 is TGTGCCAGCAGTTTAGGGGGTTTCGCGGGGGAGCTGTTTTTT. Its protein is CASSLGGFAGELFF.

The chain recombines TRBV11-2 with TRBJ2-5; D uncertain. The V and J ends lost 3 bases and 2 bases respectively, with 4 bases between them. Germline V gives CDR1 SGHAT, CDR2 FQNNGV. This CDR3 has 12 amino acids. CDR3 DNA sequence: TGTGCCAGCAGCTTTGAGCAAGAGACCCAGTACTTC. Its protein is CASSFEQETQYF. The full variable domain, completed using reference TRBV11-2 and TRBJ2-5, is EAGVAQSPRYKIIEKRQSVAFWCNPISGHATLYWYQQILGQGPKLLIQFQNNGVVDDSQLPKDRFSAERLKGVDSTLKIQPAKLEDSAVYLCASSFEQETQYFGPGTRLLVL.

The chain combines TRBV20-1 with TRBJ2-3; 12 nucleotides align to TRBD2. The CDR3 runs 15 residues. Germline V lookup: CDR1 DFQATT, CDR2 SNEGSKA (reference sequence). J lost 6 bases, V lost 1 base, and 5 bases had no gene match. CDR3 region: CSARGRLAGGDTQYF. CDR3 sequence (DNA): TGCAGTGCTAGAGGGAGGCTAGCGGGGGGGGATACGCAGTATTTT.

This clonotype was detected only a few times. CDR3 protein: CANALAGDNEQFF. The CDR3 DNA is TGTGCCAACGCACTAGCGGGAGACAATGAGCAGTTCTTC. This chain uses TRBV12-3 or TRBV12-4 with TRBJ2-1, with 11 bases matching TRBD2. J was trimmed by 5 bases and V by 10 bases; bases with no gene match: 4. The CDR3 spans 13 residues.

The rearrangement links TRBV12-3 or TRBV12-4 to TRBJ2-1; D is ambiguous. The CDR3 contains 15 residues. V was pared by 1 base and J by 5 bases, with 12 bases between. This CDR3 is CASSLDQGNNNEQFF. In nucleotides, the CDR3 is TGTGCCAGCAGTTTAGACCAAGGGAACAACAATGAGCAGTTCTTC.

This clonotype was picked up many times. The chain uses TRBV6-1 and TRBJ1-1; a weak D match, TRBD1 (5 bases). Germline CDR1 and CDR2: MNHNS and SASEGT. The CDR3 length is 14 residues. V was cut by 9 bases and J by 2 bases, with 16 bases left in between. CDR3 amino acids: CASSRRQQNTEAFF. CDR3 nucleotide sequence: TGTGCCAGTTCCCGGAGACAGCAAAACACTGAAGCTTTCTTT.